This T cell receptor beta chain comes out of a study of technical replicates of blood from a few donors. TCRdb keeps only in-frame clones here, not all; method: immunoSEQ multiplex PCR. This sample carries 85,000 to 100,000 clones, around 95% of them seen once, and the ten largest clones take around 0.24%. CDR3 length equals 16 residues. Between the trimmed V and J ends, which lost 1 base and 5 bases, there was a span of 18 bases. In germline, CDR1 is MGHRA, CDR2 YSYEKL. Input material: T cells isolated from PBMCs. The chain recombines TRBV4-1 with TRBJ2-7, with D tentatively TRBD2 (6 bases). This clonotype was obtained from a human donor in good health. The CDR3: CASSQAAGPGPHEQYF. CDR3 in DNA: TGCGCCAGCAGCCAAGCCGCGGGACCAGGGCCCCACGAGCAGTACTTC.